A single sample gave rise to the 29 T cell receptor beta chains below, sequenced in a study of cytomegalovirus exposure and HLA in healthy donors. Sequencing used immunoSEQ multiplex PCR; TCRdb keeps in-frame clones, though not all of them. The sample shows around 220,000 clones, approximately 86% of them seen only once. The sequenced material came from PBMCs. These receptor sequences come from a woman aged 18-29 years in good health and CMV-seronegative.

The rearrangement uses TRBV15 and TRBJ1-2, with 7 nucleotides matching TRBD1. This CDR3 is 14 amino acids long. Germline CDR1 and CDR2: LNHNV and YYDKDF (reference sequence). V was pared by 5 bases and J by 7 bases, with 10 bases of the junction left unmatched. The CDR3 DNA follows: TGTGCCACCAGCGGTTACGAACAGGGGTCTGGCTACACCTTC. This sequence encodes CATSGYEQGSGYTF.

This clone was counted once. This sequence joins TRBV27 and TRBJ2-1; no definite D call. The CDR3 has 14 amino acids. Germline values: CDR1 MNHEY, CDR2 SMNVEV (reference sequence). V was cut by 2 bases and J by 5 bases, with 10 bases left in between. CDR3: CASSLGGHNNEQFF. CDR3 in DNA: TGTGCCAGCAGTTTAGGTGGGCACAACAATGAGCAGTTCTTC.

On this clone itself: At one end the junction does not follow the germline gene, possibly because of a read error. The chain employs TRBV7-7 and TRBJ2-1, with TRBD2 matching 12 bases. The CDR3 runs to 15 residues. Germline lookup yields CDR1 SSHAT and CDR2 FNYEAQ (reference sequence). The CDR3 bases are TGTGCTAGCAGCTTACTAGCGGGAGGAAAGGGTGAGCAGTTCTTC. Its translation: CASSLLAGGKGEQFF.

The rearrangement uses TRBV15 and TRBJ2-1; 7 positions match TRBD2. This CDR3 is 16 amino acids long. Germline-derived CDR1 and CDR2 are LNHNV and YYDKDF (reference sequence). V lost 1 base, J lost 3 bases, and 6 bases stayed unmatched. CDR3 amino acids: CATSRGSSGLYNEQFF. The CDR3 coding sequence is TGTGCCACCAGCAGAGGTTCTAGCGGTCTCTACAATGAGCAGTTCTTC.

The gene calls are TRBV30 and TRBJ2-5, with D tentatively TRBD2 (6 bases). Per the germline V gene, CDR1 is GTSNPN and CDR2 is SVGIG (reference sequence). V lost 5 bases, J lost 4 bases, and 14 bases lay in between. The CDR3 covers 13 residues. The CDR3 coding sequence is TGTGCCTGGGGGGGGACTCGGAGAGAGACCCAGTACTTC. Its translation: CAWGGTRRETQYF. Using reference TRBV30 and TRBJ2-5 for the parts outside the CDR3, the full variable domain is SQTIHQWPATLVQPVGSPLSLECTVEGTSNPNLYWYRQAAGRGLQLLFYSVGIGQISSEVPQNLSASRPQDRQFILSSKKLLLSDSGFYLCAWGGTRRETQYFGPGTRLLVL.

This chain connects TRBV7-9 to TRBJ2-1; 9 nucleotides agree with TRBD2. The J segment lost 8 bases and the V segment lost 5 bases, leaving 10 bases of the junction unmatched. The CDR3 length is 15 residues. In germline, CDR1 is SEHNR, CDR2 FQNEAQ (reference sequence). CDR3 amino acids: CASSQPSGMRYEQFF. The CDR3 bases are TGTGCCAGCAGCCAACCTAGCGGGATGAGGTATGAGCAGTTCTTC.

The sample holds a few counts of this clone. The chain uses TRBV5-1 and TRBJ2-7, with a weak D call TRBD1 (6 bases). CDR1 is SGHRS and CDR2 is YFSETQ in the germline V gene. The CDR3 has 15 amino acids. V shed 2 bases and J shed 0 bases, with 12 bases lying between them. CDR3 nucleotides: TGCGCCAGCAGCTTTGGGGGCCCAATCTCCTACGAGCAGTACTTC. This codes for CASSFGGPISYEQYF.

Turning to this clone: A read error may produce the germline difference seen at one junction end. The chain links TRBV20-1 to TRBJ2-3; no definite D call. From germline, CDR1 is DFQATT and CDR2 SNEGSKA (reference sequence). The CDR3 is 9 amino acids. The CDR3, as DNA: TGCAGTGCTATCTTTCGGGTCTGCTTT. Amino acids: CSAIFRVCF.

CDR3 nucleotide sequence: TGTGCCAGCAGTCACCCGGGGAGGGTACTCCTCGAGCAGTACTTC. It codes for CASSHPGRVLLEQYF. The chain links TRBV27 to TRBJ2-7, with 7 bases lining up with TRBD2. V gave up 5 bases and J gave up 6 bases; unmatched junction bases: 13. Per germline, CDR1 MNHEY and CDR2 SMNVEV (reference sequence). The CDR3 extends over 15 amino acids.

The chain combines TRBV5-1 with TRBJ2-1, with D tentatively TRBD1 (6 bases). Germline CDR1 and CDR2: SGHRS and YFSETQ. The CDR3 is made up of 15 amino acids. Deletions cut 4 bases from V and 0 bases from J, with 11 bases between. The CDR3 nucleotides read TGCGCCAGCAGCCTAGGACAGACCTCCTACAATGAGCAGTTCTTC. Translation gives CASSLGQTSYNEQFF.

This chain connects TRBV15 to TRBJ2-2, with 11 bases lining up with TRBD2. The CDR3 contains 20 residues. J was trimmed by 4 bases and V by 4 bases; bases with no gene match: 17. CDR1 and CDR2 from the germline V gene are LNHNV and YYDKDF (reference sequence). In DNA, the CDR3 is TGTGCCACCAGCAAAGAAAGAAGACTAGCGGGATGGGTCCCCACCGGGGAGCTGTTTTTT. Amino acid sequence: CATSKERRLAGWVPTGELFF.

A few counts support this clone. The chain couples TRBV6-1 to TRBJ1-5, with 7 bases that match TRBD1. Losses at the gene ends were 6 bases for V and 3 bases for J; bases not matched to a gene: 2. Germline V gene sequence: CDR1 MNHNS, CDR2 SASEGT. The CDR3 has 13 residues. The CDR3 spells CASRGQNNQPQHF. The CDR3 DNA sequence: TGTGCCAGCAGGGGACAGAACAATCAGCCCCAGCATTTT.

DNA for the CDR3: TGCAGCGTAGCCTCTTCCTACGAGCAGTACTTC. Amino acid sequence: CSVASSYEQYF. The chain links TRBV29-1 to TRBJ2-7; D unresolved. The V end was cut by 6 bases, the J end by 1 base, with 7 bases between. Germline CDR1 reads SQVTM; CDR2 reads ANQGSEA. The length of the CDR3 is 11 residues.

This clone was recorded only once. This chain links TRBV13 with TRBJ1-2; tentative D call: TRBD1 (6 bases). The CDR3 spans 15 residues. Trimming took off 0 bases at V and 2 bases at J, with 10 bases between the two ends. The germline V gene has CDR1 PRHDT and CDR2 FYEKMQ (reference sequence). The CDR3 DNA sequence: TGTGCCAGCAGCTTAGGACGGGGGGCGAACTATGGCTACACCTTC. Translated: CASSLGRGANYGYTF.

The V and J genes are TRBV10-3 and TRBJ1-3; maybe TRBD1 (5 bases). The ends were cut back, 6 bases at V and 0 bases at J, with 9 bases in the middle. The CDR3 consists of 14 residues. The germline V gene has CDR1 ENHRY and CDR2 SYGVKD. This CDR3 is CAISGGSSGNTIYF. DNA of the CDR3: TGTGCCATCAGCGGGGGGAGCTCTGGAAACACCATATATTTT.

A single count supports this clone. The J gene is TRBJ1-2, the V gene TRBV5-4, with unresolved D. Germline loops: CDR1 SGHNT, CDR2 YYREEE (reference sequence). V lost 5 bases to trimming and J lost 3 bases, with 17 bases between them. This CDR3 region has 15 residues. The CDR3 DNA reads TGTGCCAGCAGGGGCCTGGAGGGAAAAGACTATGGCTACACCTTC. Amino acids: CASRGLEGKDYGYTF.

The CDR3 coding sequence is TGTGCCAGCAGCCCGGACCTAGCTGCCAAGTCCTACGAGCAGTACTTC. Encoded protein: CASSPDLAAKSYEQYF. This chain joins TRBV5-4 and TRBJ2-7; D perhaps matches TRBD2 (5 bases). V dropped 4 bases and J dropped 1 base, with 18 bases sitting between them. The CDR3 consists of 16 residues. CDR1 SGHNT and CDR2 YYREEE come from the germline V gene (reference sequence).

The rearrangement uses TRBV7-2 and TRBJ1-2; the match to TRBD1 covers 8 bases. This CDR3 has 16 residues. Germline CDR1 SGHTA, CDR2 FQGNSA. The V and J ends lost 5 bases and 6 bases, in that order; junction bases with no gene match: 14. The CDR3 DNA follows: TGTGCCAGCAGCGTCGGTCCCGCAGGGGGCGCGAATGGCTACACCTTC. This gives the protein CASSVGPAGGANGYTF.

V is TRBV7-9 and J is TRBJ2-7; TRBD2 matches 11 bases. The CDR3 has 14 residues. The trim removed 4 bases at V and 9 bases at J, leaving 8 bases unmatched. The germline gives CDR1 SEHNR, CDR2 FQNEAQ (reference sequence). The CDR3 DNA follows: TGTGCCAGCAGCTCTACTAGCGGGAGCCCCGGGCAGTACTTC. As protein: CASSSTSGSPGQYF.

V gene TRBV4-1 combines with J gene TRBJ2-7; D is unresolved. V lost 1 base and J 2 bases, leaving 12 bases between the germline ends. The CDR3 has 15 residues. Germline loops: CDR1 MGHRA, CDR2 YSYEKL. The CDR3 region has the DNA TGCGCCAGCAGCCAAGCCCCAGGTGAAACCTACGAGCAGTACTTC. It specifies CASSQAPGETYEQYF.

V usage is TRBV7-9 and J usage is TRBJ1-1, with D perhaps matching TRBD1 (5 bases). CDR1 is SEHNR and CDR2 is FQNEAQ in the germline V gene (reference sequence). V was shortened by 5 bases and J by 6 bases, with 13 bases between the two germline ends. The CDR3 contains 13 residues. CDR3 sequence reads: CASSLPGGSEAFF. In DNA, the CDR3 is TGTGCCAGCAGCCTACCCGGGGGATCTGAAGCTTTCTTT.

The V and J genes are TRBV28 and TRBJ2-7, with 8 bases fitting TRBD2. The ends lost 6 bases at V and 2 bases at J; junction bases unmatched: 12. This CDR3 is built from 16 residues. Germline values: CDR1 MDHEN, CDR2 SYDVKM. The CDR3, as DNA: TGTGCCAGCAGGGAACAAACTAGCGGCTCAACCTACGAGCAGTACTTC. This translates into CASREQTSGSTYEQYF. The variable domain in full, with the rest retrieved from reference TRBV28 and TRBJ2-7, is DVKVTQSSRYLVKRTGEKVFLECVQDMDHENMFWYRQDPGLGLRLIYFSYDVKMKEKGDIPEGYSVSREKKERFSLILESASTNQTSMYLCASREQTSGSTYEQYFGPGTRLTVT.

The CDR3, as DNA: TGTGCCAGCAGTTATAAGCAGGGCGAAAACATTCAGTACTTC. This codes for CASSYKQGENIQYF. This chain links TRBV27 with TRBJ2-4; tentatively, D is TRBD1 (5 bases). The length of the CDR3 is 14 residues. Per germline, CDR1 MNHEY and CDR2 SMNVEV (reference sequence). The V end was cut by 4 bases, the J end by 5 bases, with 12 bases between.

This chain links TRBV4-3 with TRBJ1-4; D is unclear. V was cut by 5 bases and J by 10 bases, with 14 bases left in between. The CDR3 covers 13 residues. Germline CDR1 LGHNA, CDR2 YSLEER. The CDR3 DNA reads TGCGCCAGCAGCGTAGGTAGAGGGCTAAAACTGTTTTTT. It yields the protein CASSVGRGLKLFF.

The J gene is TRBJ2-7, the V gene TRBV19; TRBD1 matches at 10 bases. Per the germline V gene, CDR1 is LNHDA and CDR2 is SQIVND (reference sequence). The CDR3 has 13 amino acids. Trimming at V came to 8 bases and at J to 1 base, leaving 2 bases not matched to a gene. The CDR3 region is CASGQGESYEQYF. As DNA, the CDR3 is TGTGCCAGTGGACAGGGGGAATCCTACGAGCAGTACTTC.

The rearrangement links TRBV9 to TRBJ2-1; 10 positions match TRBD2. Germline CDR1 and CDR2: SGDLS and YYNGEE. This CDR3 has 15 amino acids. V was clipped by 3 bases and J by 5 bases; unmatched bases: 5. CDR3 amino acids: CASSAGTSANNEQFF. The CDR3 nucleotides read TGTGCCAGCAGCGCAGGGACTAGCGCGAACAATGAGCAGTTCTTC.

This clone was detected once. The chain carries TRBV5-1 and TRBJ2-6; possibly TRBD1 for D (6 bases). Between the trimmed V and J ends, which lost 0 bases and 0 bases, there was a span of 10 bases. The CDR3 runs to 17 residues. The germline V gene encodes CDR1 SGHRS and CDR2 YFSETQ. CDR3 protein: CASSLGQVDSGANVLTF. CDR3 bases: TGCGCCAGCAGCTTGGGACAGGTAGACTCTGGGGCCAACGTCCTGACTTTC.

This clone has more than one count but fewer than ten. The CDR3 DNA is TGCGCCAGCAGTGAGTCGGCGGACAGTTCCTACGAGCAGTACTTC. Translated: CASSESADSSYEQYF. The chain joins TRBV10-2 to TRBJ2-7, with D perhaps matching TRBD1 (6 bases). The CDR3 consists of 15 residues. Trimming left V 0 bases short and J 1 base short, with 10 bases between. Germline V gives CDR1 WSHSY, CDR2 SAAADI.

The CDR3 DNA is TGCAGCGTTGTCAGGGGGGACTATGGCTACACCTTC. Translating gives CSVVRGDYGYTF. This chain joins TRBV29-1 and TRBJ1-2; 7 nucleotides line up with TRBD1. In germline, CDR1 is SQVTM, CDR2 ANQGSEA. The CDR3 consists of 12 residues. The junction had 2 bases not matched to a gene; V was cut back by 4 bases and J by 3 bases.